The 19 T cell receptor beta chains below all came from one sample that was sequenced in a study of shared clonotypes between healthy human individuals. Assay used: immunoSEQ multiplex PCR; TCRdb lists only in-frame clones, some missing. The profile shows fewer than 2.5 million clones, approximately 93% of them singletons. What was sequenced was naive CD4+ T cells from PBMCs. Subset denoted: CD45RA+ positively selected. Every receptor here comes from a man between 18 and 29 years old in good health. Some clones in this sample may be carry-over from other donors' samples.

The V gene is TRBV7-2, the J gene TRBJ2-1, with a possible D match to TRBD2 (5 bases). The CDR3 consists of 12 residues. Trimming took off 5 bases at V and 12 bases at J, with 14 bases between the two ends. Germline assignment: CDR1 SGHTA and CDR2 FQGNSA. DNA for the CDR3: TGTGCCAGCAGCGAGGACTCGCTGGGGCAGTTCTTC. Residues: CASSEDSLGQFF.

V is TRBV5-1 and J is TRBJ2-3, with D unresolved. CDR1 is SGHRS and CDR2 is YFSETQ in the germline V gene. Trimming took off 6 bases at V and 4 bases at J, with 15 bases between the two ends. CDR3 length: 14 residues. The CDR3 protein is CASTPVGPPDTQYF. CDR3 in DNA: TGCGCCAGCACCCCCGTGGGTCCCCCAGATACGCAGTATTTT.

This clone has only one observation. The rearrangement links TRBV7-2 to TRBJ2-5; TRBD1 or TRBD2 may be the D gene (7 bases each). CDR1 SGHTA and CDR2 FQGNSA come from the germline V gene. The CDR3 totals 16 residues. With 5 bases removed from V and 5 bases from J, the gap between germline ends came to 21 bases. The CDR3 protein is CASSRTTSRGGETQYF. The CDR3 nucleotides are TGTGCCAGCAGCCGAACGACTAGCAGGGGGGGGGAGACCCAGTACTTC. Supplemented by reference TRBV7-2 and TRBJ2-5, the full variable domain reads GAGVSQSPSNKVTEKGKDVELRCDPISGHTALYWYRQSLGQGLEFLIYFQGNSAPDKSGLPSDRFSAERTGGSVSTLTIQRTQQEDSAVYLCASSRTTSRGGETQYFGPGTRLLVL.

As concerns this clone: An end of the junction does not agree with germline; a read error may underlie this. The V and J genes are TRBV28 and TRBJ1-4; D ambiguous. Germline values: CDR1 MDHEN, CDR2 SYDVKM. CDR3 length equals 14 residues. The DNA of the CDR3 is TGTGCCAGCGGTTTTTCGACGTCGAATGAAAAACTGTTTTTT. It is translated as CASGFSTSNEKLFF.

V and J are TRBV16 and TRBJ1-1; a weak D match, TRBD1 (6 bases). The CDR3 spans 13 residues. V was cut by 6 bases and J by 6 bases, with 14 bases left in between. Germline V gene sequence: CDR1 KGHSY, CDR2 FQNENV. DNA of the CDR3: TGTGCCAGCAGTCGATCCGGGGGCGCTGAAGCTTTCTTT. Residues: CASSRSGGAEAFF.

The rearrangement uses TRBV19 and TRBJ2-7, with no clear D. The CDR3 runs to 14 residues. Trimming took off 5 bases at V and 2 bases at J, with 13 bases between the two ends. CDR1 and CDR2 from the germline V gene are LNHDA and SQIVND (reference sequence). CDR3: CASSPGRTTYEQYF. The CDR3 coding sequence is TGTGCCAGTAGTCCCGGACGTACTACCTACGAGCAGTACTTC. The full variable domain, with the rest looked up from reference TRBV19 and TRBJ2-7, is DGGITQSPKYLFRKEGQNVTLSCEQNLNHDAMYWYRQDPGQGLRLIYYSQIVNDFQKGDIAEGYSVSREKKESFPLTVTSAQKNPTAFYLCASSPGRTTYEQYFGPGTRLTVT.

The rearrangement links TRBV7-9 to TRBJ2-1, with 11 positions matching TRBD2. The CDR3 is made up of 15 amino acids. Germline lookup yields CDR1 SEHNR and CDR2 FQNEAQ (reference sequence). The junction had 5 bases not matched to a gene; V was cut back by 4 bases and J by 6 bases. In DNA form, the CDR3 reads TGTGCCAGCAGCTCCACTAGCGGGAGTAGCAATGAGCAGTTCTTC. Its protein product is CASSSTSGSSNEQFF.

The genes are TRBV29-1 and TRBJ2-1, with TRBD2 identical over 10 bases. This CDR3 comprises 16 residues. Germline V lookup: CDR1 SQVTM, CDR2 ANQGSEA. J lost 0 bases, V lost 6 bases, and 8 bases had no gene match. The CDR3 sequence is CSVARTSGSSYNEQFF. DNA of the CDR3: TGCAGCGTCGCGAGGACTAGCGGTAGCTCCTACAATGAGCAGTTCTTC.

With respect to this clone: At the DNA level, this CDR3 is encoded by other sequences in the same sample as well. The J gene is TRBJ2-1, the V gene TRBV6-5; D gene uncertain. In germline, CDR1 is MNHEY, CDR2 SVGAGI. The CDR3 has 11 residues. Trimming took 0 bases from V and 7 from J, leaving 1 base between them. CDR3 nucleotide sequence: TGTGCCAGCAGTTACTCGAATGAGCAGTTCTTC. It is translated as CASSYSNEQFF.

The chain links TRBV29-1 to TRBJ2-7; TRBD2 agrees at 11 bases. Germline CDR1 and CDR2: SQVTM and ANQGSEA. Germline trimming cut 7 bases from V and 4 bases from J; bases unmatched to any gene: 6. The CDR3 sequence is 13 residues long. DNA for the CDR3: TGCAGCGCAACCGGGACTAGCGGTTACGAGCAGTACTTC. Amino acid sequence: CSATGTSGYEQYF.

This rearrangement joins TRBV9 to TRBJ2-2, with D unresolved. CDR3 length equals 13 residues. The V gene lost 4 bases and the J gene lost 8 bases, with 12 bases spanning the gap. CDR1 and CDR2 from the germline V gene are SGDLS and YYNGEE. The chain's CDR3 is CASSPRLYGELFF. Written as DNA, the CDR3 is TGTGCCAGCAGCCCCCGTCTCTATGGGGAGCTGTTTTTT. Looking up the rest from reference TRBV9 and TRBJ2-2 gives the full variable domain: DSGVTQTPKHLITATGQRVTLRCSPRSGDLSVYWYQQSLDQGLQFLIQYYNGEERAKGNILERFSAQQFPDLHSELNLSSLELGDSALYFCASSPRLYGELFFGEGSRLTVL.

The V and J genes are TRBV5-1 and TRBJ1-5; 10 bases are shared with TRBD1. The CDR3 loop spans 16 amino acids. V gave up 4 bases and J gave up 5 bases; unmatched junction bases: 9. Looked up from germline, CDR1 is SGHRS and CDR2 is YFSETQ. This chain's CDR3 is CASSPGSGQGDQPQHF. The CDR3 DNA reads as TGCGCCAGCAGCCCGGGGTCCGGACAGGGGGATCAGCCCCAGCATTTT.

Comment on this clone: Different DNA sequences within this sample yield the same CDR3. This chain links TRBV28 with TRBJ1-1; 7 positions agree with TRBD1. The CDR3 sequence is 15 residues long. CDR1 and CDR2 from the germline V gene are MDHEN and SYDVKM. V gave up 2 bases and J gave up 4 bases; unmatched junction bases: 7. CDR3 sequence: CASSLIGGGRTEAFF. Here the CDR3 DNA reads TGTGCCAGCAGTTTAATAGGGGGCGGACGCACTGAAGCTTTCTTT.

The rearrangement joins TRBV28 to TRBJ2-3; maybe TRBD2 (6 bases). V dropped 2 bases and J dropped 1 base, with 13 bases sitting between them. Germline V gives CDR1 MDHEN, CDR2 SYDVKM. The length of the CDR3 is 16 residues. As DNA, the CDR3 is TGTGCCAGCAGTTTAGGCGGGACGGCCGGCACAGATACGCAGTATTTT. Its translation: CASSLGGTAGTDTQYF.

The chain uses TRBV2 and TRBJ2-2; D is unresolved. The germline gives CDR1 SNHLY, CDR2 FYNNEI. V shed 9 bases and J shed 1 base, with 9 bases lying between them. The CDR3 covers 13 residues. The CDR3 sequence: CARRVGNTGELFF. The CDR3 DNA is TGTGCCAGACGGGTTGGGAACACCGGGGAGCTGTTTTTT.

The V call is TRBV30, the J call TRBJ2-7; D ambiguous. Germline CDR1 and CDR2: GTSNPN and SVGIG (reference sequence). V dropped 2 bases and J dropped 6 bases, with 8 bases sitting between them. This CDR3 is 11 amino acids long. The CDR3 bases are TGTGCCTGGAGTCTTGCGCTCGAGCAGTACTTC. The encoded protein is CAWSLALEQYF.

Regarding this clone: A read error may account for a junction end that differs from germline. V and J are TRBV4-2 and TRBJ2-3; D perhaps matches TRBD2 (6 bases). The CDR3 spans 17 residues. From germline, CDR1 is LGHNA and CDR2 YNFKEQ. CDR3 residues: CASSKDPSGLGADTQYF. The CDR3 DNA reads as TGTGCCAGCAGCAAAGATCCCAGCGGGCTGGGGGCAGATACGCAGTATTTT.

The V call is TRBV5-1, the J call TRBJ1-2; D possibly corresponds to TRBD1 (5 bases). V lost 4 bases and J lost 0, with 10 bases in between. The CDR3 covers 14 residues. From germline, CDR1 is SGHRS and CDR2 YFSETQ. The CDR3 coding sequence is TGCGCCAGCAGCACCGGGACCACTAACTATGGCTACACCTTC. Translated, it gives CASSTGTTNYGYTF.

The chain combines TRBV25-1 with TRBJ2-1, with TRBD2 matching over 7 bases. CDR1 is MGHDK, CDR2 SYGVNS, per germline. V shed 3 bases, J shed 9 bases, and the junction held 11 bases outside the gene matches. This CDR3 region has 15 residues. CDR3 DNA sequence: TGTGCCAGCAGTGACCCCGGACTAGGGATTGGTGAGCAGTTCTTC. This translates into CASSDPGLGIGEQFF.